This TCR beta chain originates from a study of neurological immune-mediated disorders. On the study more broadly: There were approximately 35 multiple sclerosis patients. Of these, around 30 had relapsing-remitting MS and 3 had secondary progressive MS.

The cDNA was synthesized by means of template-switch 5'RACE, which was carried out with 10-nucleotide random UMIs. MiXCR, run by TCRdb on the 5' RACE reads, gives a single entry per CDR3 protein. The data contain about 80,000 distinct CDR3 sequences, around 6% of them singletons. This clonotype was seen many times. Time point indicated: longitudinal time-point 2. The unsorted libraries originated from 2 million PBMCs that had been stored at -80 C. The CDR3 loop spans 14 amino acids. Trimming took 4 bases from V and 6 from J, leaving 13 bases between them. Germline V gives CDR1 SGHRS, CDR2 YFSETQ. This receptor was obtained from an older woman with multiple sclerosis. The sequenced material came from PBMCs. The chain combines TRBV5-1 with TRBJ2-2, with D possibly TRBD1 on 6 matching bases. CDR3 in DNA: TGCGCCAGCAGCGCTTACCAGGGGCCCGGGGAGCTGTTTTTT. Translated, it gives CASSAYQGPGELFF.